This passage covers 11 T cell receptor beta chains from one sample sequenced in a study of blood T cell repertoires in COVID-19. The method was immunoSEQ multiplex PCR; TCRdb's version includes in-frame clones alone and lacks a portion of them. The sample yields 230,000 or so clones, 80% to 85% seen once. Sample: peripheral blood. These TCRs come from a human donor in a cohort sampled during active COVID-19.

V gene TRBV7-2 combines with J gene TRBJ1-4; D possibly corresponds to TRBD1 (6 bases). Germline V gene data show CDR1 as SGHTA and CDR2 as FQGNSA. The CDR3 is made up of 15 amino acids. With 5 bases removed from V and 7 bases from J, the gap between germline ends came to 17 bases. Here the CDR3 reads CASSRTAPVGEKLFF. CDR3 DNA: TGTGCCAGCAGCCGGACAGCGCCCGTAGGTGAAAAACTGTTTTTT.

The chain joins TRBV19 to TRBJ2-1; 7 bases fit TRBD2. The CDR3 runs 15 residues. The trim removed 3 bases at V and 7 bases at J, leaving 9 bases unmatched. Germline V CDR1 and CDR2: LNHDA, SQIVND (reference sequence). The CDR3 DNA is TGTGCCAGTAGTATTATTGGCGGGAGCGCGAATGAGCAGTTCTTC. It translates to CASSIIGGSANEQFF.

The V call is TRBV18, the J call TRBJ1-1; D ambiguous. CDR1 and CDR2 (germline): KGHSH, LQKENI. V lost 6 bases, J lost 11 bases, and 10 bases lay in between. This CDR3 region has 10 residues. The CDR3 nucleotides are TGTGCCAGCTCCTCTGAGAGGGCTTTCTTT. Translated: CASSSERAFF.

CDR3 residues: CASRGQMYGYTF. The CDR3 DNA follows: TGTGCCAGTAGGGGACAGATGTATGGCTACACCTTC. V is TRBV19 and J is TRBJ1-2; 7 nucleotides agree with TRBD1. Germline trimming cut 6 bases from V and 5 bases from J; bases unmatched to any gene: 3. The length of the CDR3 is 12 residues. CDR1 LNHDA and CDR2 SQIVND come from the germline V gene (reference sequence).

This clone was seen a few times. The V and J genes are TRBV3-1 (or the pseudogene TRBV3-2) and TRBJ1-1; 10 nucleotides line up with TRBD1. The germline V gene encodes CDR1 LGHDT and CDR2 YNNKEL (reference sequence). This CDR3 is built from 13 residues. Trimming at V came to 3 bases and at J to 11 bases, leaving 6 bases not matched to a gene. The CDR3 DNA is TGTGCCAGCAGCCACAGACAGGGGGCAGTCGCTTTCTTT. This sequence encodes CASSHRQGAVAFF.

The chain carries TRBV19 and TRBJ2-1, with 9 nucleotides matching TRBD1. This CDR3 has 13 residues. Germline trimming cut 5 bases from V and 6 bases from J; bases unmatched to any gene: 2. The germline gives CDR1 LNHDA, CDR2 SQIVND (reference sequence). The DNA of the CDR3 is TGTGCCAGTAGTTGGGACAGGGCCAATGAGCAGTTCTTC. This codes for CASSWDRANEQFF.

This chain uses TRBV3-1 (or the pseudogene TRBV3-2) with TRBJ2-1; tentatively, D is TRBD2 (6 bases). V lost 1 base and J 8 bases, leaving 15 bases between the germline ends. Germline V gene data show CDR1 as LGHDT and CDR2 as YNNKEL (reference sequence). The CDR3 totals 15 residues. CDR3 in amino acids: CASSQANGSFDEQFF. For the CDR3, the DNA is TGTGCCAGCAGCCAAGCTAACGGGAGTTTTGATGAGCAGTTCTTC.

The chain couples TRBV6-2 or TRBV6-3 to TRBJ1-5; 10 bases are a match to TRBD1. The V segment lost 2 bases and the J segment 2 bases; nucleotides outside the gene matches: 6. This CDR3 has 17 amino acids. Germline CDR1 MNHEY, CDR2 SVGEGT. The CDR3 region has the DNA TGTGCCAGCAGTTACCCGAGACAGGGGGCGGGCAATCAGCCCCAGCATTTT. Encoded protein: CASSYPRQGAGNQPQHF.

This rearrangement joins TRBV12-5 to TRBJ2-2; a possible D gene is TRBD1 (5 bases). This CDR3 has 14 amino acids. Trimming stripped 4 bases from V and 1 base from J, with 7 bases between. Germline V gives CDR1 LGHNT, CDR2 FRNRAP. CDR3 DNA sequence: TGTGCTAGTGGTTCCGGACAGAACACCGGGGAGCTGTTTTTT. Its translation is CASGSGQNTGELFF.

The rearrangement uses TRBV9 and TRBJ2-5; 12 positions agree with TRBD2. Germline V gene data show CDR1 as SGDLS and CDR2 as YYNGEE. V lost 4 bases and J lost 4; bases outside the gene matches: 5. The CDR3 loop spans 15 amino acids. The DNA for the CDR3 is TGTGCCAGCAGCTCTAGCGGGAGGGCCGCAGAGACCCAGTACTTC. The encoded protein is CASSSSGRAAETQYF.

J is TRBJ2-7 and V is TRBV28; TRBD2 aligns across 7 bases. Germline V gives CDR1 MDHEN, CDR2 SYDVKM. V gave up 8 bases and J gave up 0 bases; unmatched junction bases: 7. The CDR3 totals 14 residues. CDR3 sequence: CASRFGGSSYEQYF. CDR3 coding DNA: TGTGCCAGCCGATTCGGCGGGAGCTCCTACGAGCAGTACTTC. Full variable domain (remainder filled in from reference TRBV28 and TRBJ2-7): DVKVTQSSRYLVKRTGEKVFLECVQDMDHENMFWYRQDPGLGLRLIYFSYDVKMKEKGDIPEGYSVSREKKERFSLILESASTNQTSMYLCASRFGGSSYEQYFGPGTRLTVT.